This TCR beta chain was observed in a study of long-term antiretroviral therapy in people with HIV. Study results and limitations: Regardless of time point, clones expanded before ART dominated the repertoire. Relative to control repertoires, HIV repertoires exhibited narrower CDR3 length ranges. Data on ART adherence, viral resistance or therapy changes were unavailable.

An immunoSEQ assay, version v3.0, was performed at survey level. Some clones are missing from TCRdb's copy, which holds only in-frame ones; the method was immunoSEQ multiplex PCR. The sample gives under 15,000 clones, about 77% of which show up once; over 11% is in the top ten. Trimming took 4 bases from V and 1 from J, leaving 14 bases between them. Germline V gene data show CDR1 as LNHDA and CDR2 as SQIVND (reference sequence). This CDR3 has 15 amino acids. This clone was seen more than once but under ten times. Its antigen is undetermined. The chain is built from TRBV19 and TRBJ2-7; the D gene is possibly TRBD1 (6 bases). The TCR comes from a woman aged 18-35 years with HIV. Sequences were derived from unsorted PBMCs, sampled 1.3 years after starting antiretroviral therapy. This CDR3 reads CASSTSGEGSYEQYF. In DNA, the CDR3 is TGTGCCAGTAGTACCTCAGGGGAAGGGTCCTACGAGCAGTACTTC.